This T cell receptor beta chain is from a study of cytotoxic CD8 clonotypes in ibrutinib-treated CLL. Whole-study context: Responses comprised around 24 partial and 2 complete; at median about 71 months, approximately 14 remained remitted and roughly twelve progressed.

Depth targeted 1 in 200,000 to 1 in 1 million T cells, averaging roughly 9.3x coverage per clonotype. Only in-frame clones appear in the TCRdb table, and some are missing; sequencing was by immunoSEQ multiplex PCR. The data hold some 350,000 clones, with about 61% observed a single time. This clone has only one observation. Its specificity is not known. The study's findings and limits: Sustained-remission and progressing patients had unequal sampling times. Elevated clonality accompanied ibrutinib response, with a return toward baseline values at progression.

Germline CDR1 reads MGHDK; CDR2 reads SYGVNS. V was shortened by 3 bases and J by 5 bases, with 8 bases between the two germline ends. The CDR3 runs to 13 residues. The chain has TRBV25-1 and TRBJ2-1; D may be TRBD2 (5 bases). Source: PBMCs, taken after 36 months of ibrutinib treatment. The receptor comes from a human donor with chronic lymphocytic leukemia. The CDR3 loop reads CASSEVANNEQFF. As DNA, the CDR3 is TGTGCCAGCAGTGAGGTAGCGAACAATGAGCAGTTCTTC. Full variable domain (outside the CDR3, taken from reference TRBV25-1 and TRBJ2-1): EADIYQTPRYLVIGTGKKITLECSQTMGHDKMYWYQQDPGMELHLIHYSYGVNSTEKGDLSSESTVSRIRTEHFPLTLESARPSHTSQYLCASSEVANNEQFFGPGTRLTVL.